These 3 T cell receptor beta chains came from one sample sequenced in a study of T cell responses to AZD1222 COVID-19 vaccine. Using immunoSEQ multiplex PCR, the repertoire was profiled, and TCRdb retains in-frame clones only, with some absent. The table records some 120,000 clones, roughly nine tenths of them present only once. The starting material was peripheral blood, obtained 28 days after the second AZD1222 dose. These receptors were obtained from an adult who received the AZD1222 COVID-19 vaccine.

In DNA form, the CDR3 reads TGTGCCAGCAGCTTAGCAGGGGACTTCTACGAGCAGTACTTC. It specifies CASSLAGDFYEQYF. V and J are TRBV7-9 and TRBJ2-7; maybe TRBD2 (6 bases). This CDR3 has 14 residues. The V and J ends lost 0 bases and 3 bases respectively, with 9 bases between them. Germline V gives CDR1 SEHNR, CDR2 FQNEAQ (reference sequence). Supplemented by reference TRBV7-9 and TRBJ2-7, the full variable domain reads DTGVSQNPRHKITKRGQNVTFRCDPISEHNRLYWYRQTLGQGPEFLTYFQNEAQLEKSRLLSDRFSAERPKGSFSTLEIQRTEQGDSAMYLCASSLAGDFYEQYFGPGTRLTVT.

This clone appeared once. V usage is TRBV29-1 and J usage is TRBJ1-1; 9 bases line up with TRBD1. The CDR3 sequence is 15 residues long. The germline V gene has CDR1 SQVTM and CDR2 ANQGSEA. The V segment lost 7 bases and the J segment 5 bases; nucleotides outside the gene matches: 14. The CDR3 DNA follows: TGCAGCGGGAGGACAGGGGCCCAAGGGGGGACTGAAGCTTTCTTT. Translation gives CSGRTGAQGGTEAFF.

V gene TRBV6-5 combines with J gene TRBJ1-6; D call uncertain. Germline assignment: CDR1 MNHEY and CDR2 SVGAGI. The CDR3 has 15 amino acids. Deletions cut 0 bases from V and 9 bases from J, with 12 bases between. The CDR3 nucleotides read TGTGCCAGCAGTTACTCTGGGTCCGCAGGTTCACCCCTCCACTTT. It yields the protein CASSYSGSAGSPLHF.